The present entry profiles one T cell receptor beta chain with its context. The data originate from a study of control samples from healthy donors and cancer patients. Per germline, CDR1 LNHDA and CDR2 SQIVND (reference sequence). Trimming removed 7 bases from V and 1 base from J; junction bases left unmatched: 6. The CDR3 covers 14 residues. Generated by immunoSEQ multiplex PCR, the TCRdb table keeps only in-frame clones and is missing some. The table lists 60,000 or so clones, 88% of them singletons. This receptor was identified in a man over 45 in good health. Sample: blood. The chain links TRBV19 to TRBJ1-1; 7 bases agree with TRBD1. The CDR3 nucleotides are TGTGCCAGTACCCCCAGGGGGGCGAACACTGAAGCTTTCTTT. Translation: CASTPRGANTEAFF.